These 29 T cell receptor beta chains share one sample of origin, sequenced in a study of T-cell memory formation after mild COVID-19. TCRdb used MiXCR to reprocess the 5' RACE reads, holding one entry per CDR3 protein. The sample lists about 150,000 distinct CDR3 sequences; about 19% were seen once. The specimen was PBMCs or a T cell subset sorted from them (not recorded which). These receptors were obtained from an adult woman who had mild COVID-19 (a few samples of this study predate the infection). Cell type and time point are not known.

The table lists this clonotype with a few counts. The rearrangement joins TRBV29-1 to TRBJ2-7; 10 nucleotides align to TRBD1. The CDR3 covers 13 residues. V gave up 6 bases and J gave up 4 bases; unmatched junction bases: 6. In germline, CDR1 is SQVTM, CDR2 ANQGSEA. CDR3 bases: TGCAGCGTGACAGGGGGCGAATGGTACGAGCAGTACTTC. Protein: CSVTGGEWYEQYF.

This clonotype was found a few times. CDR3 DNA sequence: TGTGCCAGCAGTTACGCAGGGCCGAGCGGCTACACCTTC. Its translation: CASSYAGPSGYTF. The rearrangement links TRBV6-5 to TRBJ1-2, with D perhaps TRBD1 (5 bases). Germline V gives CDR1 MNHEY, CDR2 SVGAGI. V dropped 2 bases and J dropped 8 bases, with 12 bases sitting between them. The CDR3 runs 13 residues.

This clonotype was seen more than once but under ten times. This chain joins TRBV29-1 and TRBJ1-2, with D uncertain. CDR1 is SQVTM, CDR2 ANQGSEA, per germline. V lost 7 bases, J lost 4 bases, and 13 bases lay in between. This CDR3 has 12 residues. Here the CDR3 reads CSAGPSLYGYTF. The CDR3, as DNA: TGCAGCGCCGGGCCGAGCCTCTATGGCTACACCTTC.

This chain connects TRBV11-2 to TRBJ2-5; 7 nucleotides agree with TRBD2. This CDR3 region has 16 residues. Unmatched junction bases numbered 6, after V lost 1 base and J lost 1 base. From germline, CDR1 is SGHAT and CDR2 FQNNGV. The CDR3 loop reads CASSLGVGGGQETQYF. CDR3 DNA sequence: TGTGCCAGCAGCTTAGGGGTGGGCGGGGGCCAAGAGACCCAGTACTTC.

Here the CDR3 DNA reads TGCAGTGCTAGCTTTGGGGCAGGGGTAAATCAGCCCCAGCATTTT. It translates to CSASFGAGVNQPQHF. The chain carries TRBV20-1 and TRBJ1-5, with a tentative D call TRBD1 (6 bases). The V and J ends lost 3 bases and 4 bases respectively, with 16 bases between them. The CDR3 runs to 15 residues. Per the germline V gene, CDR1 is DFQATT and CDR2 is SNEGSKA (reference sequence).

The gene calls are TRBV7-2 and TRBJ2-2; 10 bases are a match to TRBD2. This CDR3 contains 17 residues. V lost 2 bases, J lost 2 bases, and 5 bases stayed unmatched. Germline V gene sequence: CDR1 SGHTA, CDR2 FQGNSA. The CDR3 loop reads CASSLRTSGINTGELFF. DNA of the CDR3: TGTGCCAGCAGCTTAAGAACTAGCGGGATTAACACCGGGGAGCTGTTTTTT.

This clonotype occurred once. The chain recombines TRBV5-1 with TRBJ2-2, with D unresolved. This CDR3 comprises 14 residues. Trimming pared 2 bases from V and 3 bases from J, leaving 8 bases between. Looked up from germline, CDR1 is SGHRS and CDR2 is YFSETQ. The CDR3 DNA sequence: TGCGCCAGCAGCTTCCCTAGGGACACCGGGGAGCTGTTTTTT. Encoded protein: CASSFPRDTGELFF.

This clonotype has just a few counts. The J gene is TRBJ2-7, the V gene TRBV20-1, with a possible D match to TRBD2 (5 bases). V was shortened by 4 bases and J by 2 bases, with 15 bases between the two germline ends. CDR3 length: 14 amino acids. The germline V gene encodes CDR1 DFQATT and CDR2 SNEGSKA (reference sequence). DNA of the CDR3: TGCAGTGCTACTATCACGGGGTTCCCCTACGAGCAGTACTTC. Amino acids: CSATITGFPYEQYF.

This clonotype was seen a handful of times. The J gene is TRBJ2-2, the V gene TRBV18; tentative D call: TRBD2 (6 bases). Trimming took off 4 bases at V and 0 bases at J, with 12 bases between the two ends. The CDR3 has 16 amino acids. CDR1 and CDR2 (germline): KGHSH, LQKENI. In DNA form, the CDR3 reads TGTGCCAGCTCACGACTCGGGGGACCGAACACCGGGGAGCTGTTTTTT. Residues: CASSRLGGPNTGELFF.

Ten or more counts support this clonotype. The rearrangement links TRBV12-3 or TRBV12-4 to TRBJ2-5; 10 bases map to TRBD2. V was pared by 3 bases and J by 5 bases, with 0 bases of the junction left unmatched. The CDR3 consists of 13 residues. The CDR3 DNA reads as TGTGCCAGCAGTTTGGGACTAGCGGAGACCCAGTACTTC. Translating it yields CASSLGLAETQYF.

The chain has TRBV5-5 and TRBJ2-7, with TRBD1 identical over 9 bases. Losses at the gene ends were 2 bases for V and 4 bases for J; bases not matched to a gene: 7. From germline, CDR1 is SGHKS and CDR2 YYEKEE (reference sequence). The CDR3 runs to 15 residues. Here the CDR3 reads CASSFDGTGFYEQYF. CDR3 sequence (DNA): TGTGCCAGCAGCTTTGACGGGACAGGGTTTTACGAGCAGTACTTC.

The chain's CDR3 is CTLPGVSSYNEQFF. The CDR3 coding sequence is TGCACCCTGCCCGGGGTCAGCTCCTACAATGAGCAGTTCTTC. The chain employs TRBV29-1 and TRBJ2-1; possibly TRBD2 for D (5 bases). The length of the CDR3 is 14 residues. CDR1 is SQVTM, CDR2 ANQGSEA, per germline.

This clonotype showed up just a few times. V and J are TRBV5-1 and TRBJ2-1; 8 bases map to TRBD2. This CDR3 has 16 residues. Germline V gene lookup returns CDR1 SGHRS and CDR2 YFSETQ. V trimming: 4 bases; J trimming: 4 bases; junction bases outside the gene matches: 10. The CDR3 here is CASSAPGLGGYNEQFF. DNA of the CDR3: TGCGCCAGCAGCGCCCCGGGACTAGGGGGGTACAATGAGCAGTTCTTC. The variable domain in full, completed from reference TRBV5-1 and TRBJ2-1, reads KAGVTQTPRYLIKTRGQQVTLSCSPISGHRSVSWYQQTPGQGLQFLFEYFSETQRNKGNFPGRFSGRQFSNSRSEMNVSTLELGDSALYLCASSAPGLGGYNEQFFGPGTRLTVL.

The table lists this clonotype with a few counts. The chain is built from TRBV7-8 and TRBJ1-5; a possible D gene is TRBD1 (5 bases). The germline gives CDR1 SGHVS, CDR2 FQNEAQ. V gave up 7 bases and J gave up 0 bases, with 10 bases separating them. This CDR3 spans 14 amino acids. Here the CDR3 reads CASKLGPSNQPQHF. CDR3 nucleotides: TGTGCCAGCAAACTGGGACCTAGCAATCAGCCCCAGCATTTT.

The CDR3 region is CASSLVAGYEQYF. DNA for the CDR3: TGTGCCAGCAGCTTGGTAGCGGGCTACGAGCAGTACTTC. V is TRBV5-4 and J is TRBJ2-7; 7 bases map to TRBD2. CDR1 is SGHNT and CDR2 is YYREEE in the germline V gene (reference sequence). V shed 0 bases and J 3 bases; nucleotides not matched to a gene: 0. This CDR3 is built from 13 residues.

The genes are TRBV5-1 and TRBJ2-6; 9 nucleotides match TRBD1. CDR1 is SGHRS and CDR2 is YFSETQ in the germline V gene. The V segment lost 4 bases and the J segment 0 bases; nucleotides outside the gene matches: 5. The length of the CDR3 is 17 residues. As DNA, the CDR3 is TGCGCCAGCAGCGGCGGACAGGGGAGCTCTGGGGCCAACGTCCTGACTTTC. It codes for CASSGGQGSSGANVLTF.

This clonotype was found a few times. The genes are TRBV4-1 and TRBJ1-1, with D possibly TRBD1 on 5 matching bases. There are 14 residues in the CDR3. Germline CDR1 reads MGHRA; CDR2 reads YSYEKL. The V end was cut by 6 bases, the J end by 2 bases, with 13 bases between. This CDR3 reads CASREAGSNTEAFF. The CDR3 DNA sequence: TGCGCCAGCAGAGAGGCAGGGTCAAACACTGAAGCTTTCTTT.

V is TRBV7-9 and J is TRBJ2-7; 7 bases fit TRBD1. Germline V lookup: CDR1 SEHNR, CDR2 FQNEAQ (reference sequence). The CDR3 is 17 residues long. The J segment lost 2 bases and the V segment lost 4 bases, leaving 14 bases of the junction unmatched. The CDR3 bases are TGTGCCAGCAGCTCGCCCTCCGGGACAGCCCAAACCTACGAGCAGTACTTC. Protein: CASSSPSGTAQTYEQYF.

The CDR3 is CASSTTGDSPLHF. The CDR3 region has the DNA TGTGCCAGCAGCACGACAGGGGATTCACCCCTCCACTTT. This sequence joins TRBV7-3 and TRBJ1-6; TRBD1 agrees at 8 bases. CDR3 size: 13 residues. Germline-derived CDR1 and CDR2 are SGHTA and FQGTGA. V lost 5 bases, J lost 8 bases, and 2 bases stayed unmatched.

This clonotype showed up many times. The chain combines TRBV20-1 with TRBJ2-7; D may be TRBD1 or TRBD2 (5 bases each). Germline loops: CDR1 DFQATT, CDR2 SNEGSKA (reference sequence). Trimming took off 3 bases at V and 8 bases at J, with 17 bases between the two ends. The CDR3 sequence is 13 residues long. The CDR3 coding sequence is TGCAGTGCTAGTAAGGAACGGGACGGCCAGCAGTACTTC. Translating gives CSASKERDGQQYF.

The chain's CDR3 is CASSLTFPSTDTQYF. CDR3 coding DNA: TGCGCCAGCAGCTTGACCTTTCCTAGCACAGATACGCAGTATTTT. The rearrangement links TRBV5-1 to TRBJ2-3; the D is unclear. CDR1 and CDR2 (germline): SGHRS, YFSETQ. The CDR3 has 15 amino acids. Trimming removed 1 base at V and 0 bases at J, with 9 bases between.

The rearrangement uses TRBV6-1 and TRBJ2-6; TRBD1 might be the D (6 bases). This CDR3 has 18 amino acids. CDR1 MNHNS and CDR2 SASEGT come from the germline V gene. The V and J ends lost 4 bases and 0 bases respectively, with 16 bases between them. The CDR3, as DNA: TGTGCCAGCAGTGGGGCCGGGACACCCTCCTCTGGGGCCAACGTCCTGACTTTC. Its protein is CASSGAGTPSSGANVLTF.

This clonotype turned up a few times. This chain uses TRBV29-1 with TRBJ2-3; 11 nucleotides line up with TRBD2. There are 15 residues in the CDR3. V dropped 4 bases and J dropped 0; count of bases not matched to a gene: 3. In germline, CDR1 is SQVTM, CDR2 ANQGSEA. The CDR3 loop is CSVASGGPSTDTQYF. Written as DNA, the CDR3 is TGCAGCGTTGCTAGCGGGGGGCCGAGCACAGATACGCAGTATTTT.

This clonotype was detected a few times. The rearrangement links TRBV5-1 to TRBJ2-5, with TRBD1 as a possible D gene (5 bases). Per germline, CDR1 SGHRS and CDR2 YFSETQ. V was clipped by 4 bases and J by 3 bases, with 13 bases between them. This CDR3 is built from 14 residues. CDR3 in DNA: TGCGCCAGCAGCAGGGCAGGCAGGGAAGAGACCCAGTACTTC. It encodes CASSRAGREETQYF.

The chain links TRBV18 to TRBJ1-2; D may be TRBD1 (6 bases). Trimming stripped 3 bases from V and 5 bases from J, with 16 bases between. The CDR3 length is 15 residues. CDR1 and CDR2 (germline): KGHSH, LQKENI. CDR3 sequence: CASSPLPDRSYGYTF. The CDR3 DNA follows: TGTGCCAGCTCACCCCTCCCCGACAGGAGTTATGGCTACACCTTC. Filled out from reference TRBV18 and TRBJ1-2, the complete variable domain reads NAGVMQNPRHLVRRRGQEARLRCSPMKGHSHVYWYRQLPEEGLKFMVYLQKENIIDESGMPKERFSAEFPKEGPSILRIQQVVRGDSAAYFCASSPLPDRSYGYTFGSGTRLTVV.

This rearrangement joins TRBV7-2 to TRBJ2-2; D is undetermined. Germline CDR1 is SGHTA and CDR2 is FQGNSA. V shed 2 bases and J shed 0 bases, with 10 bases lying between them. CDR3 size: 16 residues. In DNA form, the CDR3 reads TGTGCCAGCAGCTTATATGCGAGCGCGAACACCGGGGAGCTGTTTTTT. This translates into CASSLYASANTGELFF.

The chain uses TRBV20-1 and TRBJ2-1; D not certain. In germline, CDR1 is DFQATT, CDR2 SNEGSKA (reference sequence). The CDR3 is 15 residues long. V lost 1 base, J lost 1 base, and 11 bases lay in between. The DNA of the CDR3 is TGCAGTGCTAGAGCCCACAGTTTTTCCTACAATGAGCAGTTCTTC. It is translated as CSARAHSFSYNEQFF.

This clonotype was seen more than once but under ten times. The rearrangement joins TRBV5-6 to TRBJ2-4, with D possibly TRBD2 on 6 matching bases. V was pared by 2 bases and J by 0 bases, with 15 bases between. Looked up from germline, CDR1 is SGHDT and CDR2 is YYEEEE. The CDR3 is 17 amino acids. The CDR3 region is CASSFSGAGLAKNIQYF. The CDR3 nucleotides are TGTGCCAGCAGCTTTTCTGGGGCGGGACTAGCCAAAAACATTCAGTACTTC.

The chain combines TRBV5-1 with TRBJ2-2; 8 bases line up with TRBD1. V was pared by 5 bases and J by 0 bases, with 6 bases of the junction left unmatched. Germline values: CDR1 SGHRS, CDR2 YFSETQ. The CDR3 runs to 16 residues. The CDR3 coding sequence is TGCGCCAGCAGTATGGACAGGGTGGCGAACACCGGGGAGCTGTTTTTT. It is translated as CASSMDRVANTGELFF.